The 22 T cell receptor beta chains below all came from one sample that was sequenced in a study of shared clonotypes between healthy human individuals. Assay: immunoSEQ multiplex PCR; the TCRdb copy retains only in-frame clones and omits some. The table has a few million clones, about 93% seen once. It was CD45RO-negative cells, positively selected for CCR7, that made up naive CD8 cells, with terminally differentiated effector memory CD45RA+ cells excluded. Sequencing was performed on naive CD8+ T cells from PBMCs. The receptor source for this set is a man younger than 35 in good health. Some clones in this sample may be carry-over from other donors' samples.

This rearrangement joins TRBV9 to TRBJ2-2; weak D call: TRBD1 (5 bases). The CDR3 is made up of 15 amino acids. The germline V and J ends were trimmed by 0 bases and 6 bases, with 12 bases remaining between them. Germline lookup yields CDR1 SGDLS and CDR2 YYNGEE. As DNA, the CDR3 is TGTGCCAGCAGCGTAGCTAGGCAGGGTCCCGGGGAGCTGTTTTTT. It yields the protein CASSVARQGPGELFF.

The chain carries TRBV6-1 and TRBJ1-2, with D perhaps matching TRBD1 (5 bases). Germline lookup yields CDR1 MNHNS and CDR2 SASEGT. CDR3 length: 14 residues. The V end lost 3 bases, the J end lost 4 bases, and 12 bases lay between the germline ends. This chain's CDR3 is CASSDVDRSYGYTF. Here the CDR3 DNA reads TGTGCCAGCAGTGATGTAGACAGATCCTATGGCTACACCTTC.

The chain employs TRBV18 and TRBJ2-2; 11 bases map to TRBD2. V was pared by 0 bases and J by 4 bases, with 7 bases of the junction left unmatched. This CDR3 contains 18 residues. Germline V gene lookup returns CDR1 KGHSH and CDR2 LQKENI. This CDR3 is CASSPPVLAGVGTGELFF. CDR3 DNA sequence: TGTGCCAGCTCACCACCGGTACTAGCGGGAGTCGGCACCGGGGAGCTGTTTTTT. Full variable domain (outside the CDR3, taken from reference TRBV18 and TRBJ2-2): NAGVMQNPRHLVRRRGQEARLRCSPMKGHSHVYWYRQLPEEGLKFMVYLQKENIIDESGMPKERFSAEFPKEGPSILRIQQVVRGDSAAYFCASSPPVLAGVGTGELFFGEGSRLTVL.

The chain joins TRBV10-3 to TRBJ2-3; D gene ambiguous. Germline CDR1 and CDR2: ENHRY and SYGVKD. V was trimmed by 0 bases and J by 8 bases, leaving 3 bases between them. The CDR3 has 11 residues. The CDR3 DNA reads as TGTGCCATCAGTGAGTCGGGTACGCAGTATTTT. It specifies CAISESGTQYF.

This chain connects TRBV7-8 to TRBJ2-3, with D possibly TRBD1 on 6 matching bases. V lost 3 bases to trimming and J lost 6 bases, with 31 bases between them. Germline V CDR1 and CDR2: SGHVS, FQNEAQ. The CDR3 covers 20 residues. The CDR3 sequence: CASSFQRDLGHPTLGDTQYF. The CDR3 DNA is TGTGCCAGCAGCTTCCAGCGCGATCTGGGACACCCCACTCTTGGGGATACGCAGTATTTT.

CDR3 loop: CASSPPRQGARNYGYTF. CDR3 nucleotides: TGTGCCAGCAGTCCCCCCCGACAGGGGGCGCGAAACTATGGCTACACCTTC. This rearrangement joins TRBV7-9 to TRBJ1-2; 10 bases fit TRBD1. V shed 6 bases and J 2 bases; nucleotides not matched to a gene: 12. From germline, CDR1 is SEHNR and CDR2 FQNEAQ (reference sequence). CDR3 length: 17 amino acids.

This chain joins TRBV30 and TRBJ2-1, with D unclear. In germline, CDR1 is GTSNPN, CDR2 SVGIG (reference sequence). This CDR3 spans 15 amino acids. With 3 bases removed from V and 5 bases from J, the gap between germline ends came to 17 bases. The CDR3 protein is CAWSPDLGQNNEQFF. The CDR3 DNA reads as TGTGCCTGGAGCCCGGACCTAGGCCAGAACAATGAGCAGTTCTTC.

J is TRBJ1-5 and V is TRBV27; 8 bases are a match to TRBD1. The CDR3 contains 15 residues. V trimming: 3 bases; J trimming: 5 bases; junction bases outside the gene matches: 6. CDR1 is MNHEY and CDR2 is SMNVEV in the germline V gene (reference sequence). CDR3 DNA: TGTGCCAGCAGTTTCCTCGGACAGGGCCATCAGCCCCAGCATTTT. Protein product: CASSFLGQGHQPQHF.

A single count supports this clone. CDR3 sequence: CASSPTPYLYEQYF. CDR3 DNA sequence: TGTGCCAGCAGTCCGACACCCTACCTCTACGAGCAGTACTTC. The rearrangement uses TRBV27 and TRBJ2-7; D is unclear. There are 14 residues in the CDR3. Trimming removed 5 bases from V and 3 bases from J, with 14 bases in between. Per germline, CDR1 MNHEY and CDR2 SMNVEV (reference sequence).

The chain combines TRBV6-5 with TRBJ2-1; a possible D gene is TRBD2 (5 bases). Germline CDR1 reads MNHEY; CDR2 reads SVGAGI. The CDR3 is made up of 14 amino acids. Trimming took 2 bases from V and 8 from J, leaving 13 bases between them. This CDR3 reads CASSYATKGHEQFF. CDR3 DNA: TGTGCCAGCAGTTACGCGACTAAGGGCCATGAGCAGTTCTTC.

The chain is built from TRBV30 and TRBJ2-5; TRBD1 matches at 8 bases. The DNA matches TRBJ2-7 better at its end, which makes the J call doubtful. This CDR3 is 16 amino acids long. CDR1 is GTSNPN, CDR2 SVGIG, per germline (reference sequence). CDR3 sequence reads: CAWSVPPGGYSYEQYF. CDR3 coding DNA: TGTGCCTGGAGTGTACCCCCAGGGGGCTACTCCTACGAGCAGTACTTC.

The chain joins TRBV28 to TRBJ2-7, with 12 nucleotides matching TRBD2. Trimming at V came to 5 bases and at J to 6 bases, leaving 8 bases not matched to a gene. Germline lookup yields CDR1 MDHEN and CDR2 SYDVKM. The CDR3 is 15 amino acids. CDR3 coding DNA: TGTGCCAGCAGTGAAGGACTAGCGGGAATGCGCGAGCAGTACTTC. This encodes CASSEGLAGMREQYF.

The chain has TRBV6-5 and TRBJ1-4; 7 bases agree with TRBD1. Germline lookup yields CDR1 MNHEY and CDR2 SVGAGI. After removal of 5 bases from V and 4 bases from J, the junction contained 7 bases not matched to a gene. The CDR3 consists of 15 residues. The CDR3 here is CASSQGTAFNEKLFF. CDR3 sequence (DNA): TGTGCCAGCAGTCAAGGGACAGCTTTTAATGAAAAACTGTTTTTT.

The chain uses TRBV28 and TRBJ1-2; 7 bases are a match to TRBD1. CDR1 MDHEN and CDR2 SYDVKM come from the germline V gene. The CDR3 consists of 16 residues. After removal of 6 bases from V and 4 bases from J, the junction contained 14 bases not matched to a gene. The CDR3 loop is CASRNRGGQAFYGYTF. CDR3 DNA: TGTGCCAGCAGAAACCGCGGCGGACAGGCTTTCTATGGCTACACCTTC.

The rearrangement uses TRBV30 and TRBJ2-7; the match to TRBD2 covers 9 bases. Per the germline V gene, CDR1 is GTSNPN and CDR2 is SVGIG (reference sequence). The V and J ends lost 1 base and 6 bases, in that order; junction bases with no gene match: 19. The CDR3 is 18 amino acids. DNA of the CDR3: TGTGCCTGGAGTGAGGGGGATTTGCGCGGGAGGGCCCTCATCGAGCAGTACTTC. Encoded protein: CAWSEGDLRGRALIEQYF.

This rearrangement joins TRBV2 to TRBJ2-5, with D possibly matching TRBD1 (7 bases). CDR1 is SNHLY and CDR2 is FYNNEI in the germline V gene. V shed 6 bases and J shed 1 base, with 15 bases lying between them. This CDR3 comprises 15 residues. The DNA for the CDR3 is TGTGCCAGCAGGACTAGGGACAGCCTCCAAGAGACCCAGTACTTC. Residues: CASRTRDSLQETQYF.

The chain couples TRBV27 to TRBJ1-1; 8 bases map to TRBD1. The V gene's germline CDR1 is MNHEY and CDR2 SMNVEV (reference sequence). The CDR3 has 16 residues. J gave up 1 base and V 6 bases, and 10 bases lay outside the gene matches. CDR3 protein: CASRLRDRGSNTEAFF. The CDR3 DNA is TGTGCCAGCAGACTCCGAGACAGGGGATCGAACACTGAAGCTTTCTTT.

This chain links TRBV9 with TRBJ2-5; TRBD1 aligns across 10 bases. CDR3 length: 15 amino acids. Germline trimming cut 1 base from V and 5 bases from J; bases unmatched to any gene: 5. Germline V gives CDR1 SGDLS, CDR2 YYNGEE. The CDR3 region has the DNA TGTGCCAGCAGCGTATCGGGACAGGGGTTTGAGACCCAGTACTTC. It encodes CASSVSGQGFETQYF.

This clone is a singleton in its sample. The chain combines TRBV6-5 with TRBJ1-2; D possibly corresponds to TRBD1 (6 bases). CDR1 MNHEY and CDR2 SVGAGI come from the germline V gene. Trimming shortened V by 6 bases and J by 7 bases, and 21 bases separated the two germline ends. This CDR3 spans 15 amino acids. The CDR3 protein is CASSHNPAGAGGYTF. For the CDR3, the DNA is TGTGCCAGCAGCCACAACCCCGCGGGGGCGGGTGGCTACACCTTC.

V gene TRBV5-1 combines with J gene TRBJ2-1; D possibly corresponds to TRBD2 (6 bases). This CDR3 has 14 residues. Germline CDR1 reads SGHRS; CDR2 reads YFSETQ. V shed 0 bases and J shed 4 bases, with 8 bases lying between them. The CDR3 DNA follows: TGCGCCAGCAGCTTGGCGGGGGTTTACAATGAGCAGTTCTTC. It codes for CASSLAGVYNEQFF.

The rearrangement links TRBV2 to TRBJ2-7, with 10 bases matching TRBD2. CDR3 length: 15 residues. The germline CDR1 and CDR2 sequences are SNHLY and FYNNEI. J gave up 3 bases and V 4 bases, and 6 bases lay outside the gene matches. As DNA, the CDR3 is TGTGCCAGCAGTGTGGCACTAGCGGGAAACTACGAGCAGTACTTC. Protein sequence: CASSVALAGNYEQYF.

The genes are TRBV30 and TRBJ1-2; D is undetermined. The CDR3 spans 15 residues. CDR1 GTSNPN and CDR2 SVGIG come from the germline V gene (reference sequence). V lost 3 bases and J lost 4, with 18 bases in between. The CDR3 coding sequence is TGTGCCTGGAGCATAGCCCCCGGATCCTCCTATGGCTACACCTTC. Translation: CAWSIAPGSSYGYTF.